This TCR beta chain was documented in a study of T cells in Graves' hyperthyroidism and ophthalmopathy (dated by TCRdb to about 2019). With respect to the entire study: Peripheral blood was sampled at the time of initial diagnosis, prior to any treatment. Thyroid tissue and blood T-cell repertoires from more than 5 Graves' hyperthyroidism patients were also compared in the study. Whether ophthalmopathy could be predicted prospectively was tested in an independent validation cohort made up of 18 to 20 hyperthyroidism patients plus 17 patients who later progressed to ophthalmopathy. To identify TCR V-J signatures that set the groups apart, the researchers used a discovery cohort of more than 95 patients, made up of around 40 with Graves' ophthalmopathy and approximately 57 with stable Graves' hyperthyroidism. Once sampling was done, hyperthyroidism patients were given methimazole at a starting dose of 30 mg daily, whereas ophthalmopathy patients were given high-dose intravenous methylprednisolone. For training and testing, the roughly 100 patients in the discovery cohort were randomly divided in a 7:3 ratio. The paper reports TCR Vbeta CDR3 sequencing of 140 or so peripheral blood samples: 43 ophthalmopathy, about 75 hyperthyroidism and some 17 progressor patients.

According to the germline V gene, CDR1 reads SGHAT and CDR2 reads FQNNGV. The germline V and J ends show losses of 4 bases and 12 bases respectively, and no gene match explains 4 bases of the junction. There are 12 amino acids in the CDR3, from cysteine to phenylalanine inclusive. The DNA shown is the 36-base CDR3, in frame from base 1. A patient counted as having stable Graves' hyperthyroidism if no progression to ophthalmopathy occurred over 18 months of follow-up. The hyperthyroidism patients were between 18 and 65 years old and newly diagnosed, with a disease duration of less than 2 months. The study excluded patients with uncontrolled infections, other autoimmune diseases, pregnancy or lactation. Diagnoses relied on clinical symptoms, serum thyroxine and TRAb, thyroid ultrasound and orbital computed tomography. PBMCs were separated from 10 ml of fresh peripheral blood using Ficoll-Paque density gradient centrifugation. Total RNA was extracted using Trizol reagent, and RNA quality was assessed on an Agilent 2100 Bioanalyzer.

Study-wide conclusions, independent of this receptor: No statistical method was used to set the sample size in advance, and investigators knew the group allocation. In validation, the model predicted progression to ophthalmopathy with over 60% sensitivity and 72% to 85% specificity, a median of around 6.6 months before onset. A 13 V-J signature model separated ophthalmopathy from stable hyperthyroidism, with about 90% sensitivity and roughly 84% specificity in cross-validation and 80%/75% in testing. Blood samples also contained most of the expanded thyroid clonotypes (frequency above 0.001), which suggests that blood repertoires may reflect thyroid immune responses.

In this sample, this clonotype turned up many times. The antigen it recognizes is unknown. Per-nucleotide qualities are absent, and no much larger clonotype sits a single base away. Amplification of TCR beta CDR3 regions was carried out from RNA transcripts. A first-round RT-PCR of the TCR CDR3 used the HTBI primer set with the Qiagen OneStep RT-PCR kit. Libraries were constructed in a second round of multiplex PCR, after which size selection and purification were carried out. Sequencing of the libraries was done on an Illumina HiSeq2000 using paired-end 100 bp reads. Processing in the source paper ran as follows. SOAPnuke was used to process the raw data, removing reads that contained adapters or uncalled bases, had a mean Phred below 15, or lacked an exact match to the constant primer or identifier. COPE v1.2.5 was used to merge high-quality paired reads, and clonotypes were defined as unique nucleotide sequences. Clonotypes were aligned to IMGT TRBV, TRBD and TRBJ reference segments using MiTCR v1.1. The analysis was restricted to V-J combinations with a frequency above 0.0001, which together covered around 99% of the repertoires. The TCS score was defined as F50 (clonal expansion) divided by E x V (chaos), with BLOSUM62-based TCRdist calculated between CDR3 peptides within each V-J. Welch's t-statistics and random forest reduced approximately 520 V-J features to some 14, which were used in a naive Bayes classifier (R e1071). In TCRdb, the public reads were trimmed at Q25 with fastp and aligned with MiXCR, with productive beta chains retained. Rows are unified per CDR3 protein, each entry keeping the most common DNA and genes. For this entry, the V and J calls and clone size follow TCRdb and not the study's own pipeline. Recorded for this sample are around 600,000 distinct CDR3 sequences; 15% to 19% of them occurred a single time. Around 7.8% of the sample comes from the top ten.

Sequencing was performed on blood. This TCR was sampled from a woman aged 25 to 45 with Graves' hyperthyroidism. Rearrangement joined TRBV11-2 to TRBJ2-3; the junction holds 10 bases that match TRBD2. The bases are TGTGCCAGCAGCTCTAGCGGGAGAGGCCAGTATTTT. The encoded protein is CASSSSGRGQYF.